The 17 T cell receptor beta chains in this list originate from one sample, sequenced in a study of cytomegalovirus exposure and HLA in healthy donors (dated by TCRdb to about 2017). Preparation of the library involved the immunoSEQ multiplex PCR assay. For the multiplex PCR, a mixture combining 60 forward primers for TCR Vbeta segments and 13 reverse primers for TCR Jbeta segments was used. Drawn from immuneACCESS, this table holds only the in-frame rearrangements with V and J called that TCRdb kept. Clones are partly lost; checked studies trace under half to an unresolved V gene and leave the rest unexplained. The sample table shows about 120,000 clones, and 83% are seen once. About 3.5% of the sample belongs to the ten largest clones. Specimen: PBMCs. These receptors were collected from a woman between 40 and 50 years old in good health and CMV-seropositive.

The V and J genes are TRBV9 and TRBJ2-3; 7 nucleotides line up with TRBD2. CDR3 size: 15 residues. Germline V gene sequence: CDR1 SGDLS, CDR2 YYNGEE. The V and J ends lost 4 bases and 4 bases, in that order; junction bases with no gene match: 9. CDR3 DNA sequence: TGTGCCAGCAGCCCCGGGGCGGGAGTTTCAGATACGCAGTATTTT. This encodes CASSPGAGVSDTQYF. The complete variable domain, with remaining parts taken from reference TRBV9 and TRBJ2-3, reads DSGVTQTPKHLITATGQRVTLRCSPRSGDLSVYWYQQSLDQGLQFLIQYYNGEERAKGNILERFSAQQFPDLHSELNLSSLELGDSALYFCASSPGAGVSDTQYFGPGTRLTVL.

This clone was counted once. The chain recombines TRBV11-2 with TRBJ1-4; tentatively, D is TRBD1 (5 bases). Germline CDR1 reads SGHAT; CDR2 reads FQNNGV. Trimming left V 2 bases short and J 4 bases short, with 14 bases between. This CDR3 is built from 16 residues. CDR3: CASSLSSGGYNEKLFF. The CDR3 region has the DNA TGTGCCAGCAGCTTAAGTTCGGGGGGGTATAATGAAAAACTGTTTTTT.

This rearrangement joins TRBV5-6 to TRBJ2-7; tentatively, D is TRBD2 (6 bases). Trimming left V 3 bases short and J 6 bases short, with 7 bases between. Germline CDR1 and CDR2: SGHDT and YYEEEE. The CDR3 is 11 residues long. The CDR3 DNA is TGTGCCAGCAGCTGGGAGGTCGAGCAGTACTTC. It encodes CASSWEVEQYF.

The chain carries TRBV19 and TRBJ1-1; TRBD1 is a possible D gene (6 bases). CDR3 length equals 13 residues. Germline V gene lookup returns CDR1 LNHDA and CDR2 SQIVND (reference sequence). Trimming cost V 8 bases and J 2 bases, with 12 bases left between them. The CDR3 coding sequence is TGTGCCAGTGGCCGGGACACCAACACTGAAGCTTTCTTT. Encoded protein: CASGRDTNTEAFF.

The genes are TRBV30 and TRBJ2-1; a possible D gene is TRBD2 (6 bases). The germline V gene has CDR1 GTSNPN and CDR2 SVGIG (reference sequence). Trimming took 0 bases from V and 4 from J, leaving 25 bases between them. The CDR3 loop spans 19 amino acids. The CDR3 region is CAWSVFPAGWDSQYNEQFF. CDR3 bases: TGTGCCTGGAGTGTTTTCCCCGCAGGGTGGGACTCGCAGTACAATGAGCAGTTCTTC.

V gene TRBV6-4 combines with J gene TRBJ1-5; TRBD1 might be the D (5 bases). This CDR3 contains 14 residues. The germline gives CDR1 MRHNA, CDR2 SNTAGT. Trimming cost V 6 bases and J 11 bases, with 20 bases left between them. The CDR3 reads CASSAKGRGKAQHF. The DNA for the CDR3 is TGTGCCAGCAGCGCCAAGGGAAGGGGCAAGGCCCAGCATTTT.

V usage is TRBV6-1 and J usage is TRBJ1-2, with a weak D call TRBD1 (5 bases). Germline CDR1 and CDR2: MNHNS and SASEGT. CDR3 size: 15 residues. V was trimmed by 1 base and J by 7 bases, leaving 16 bases between them. CDR3 in amino acids: CASSEDGGILGGYTF. The DNA for the CDR3 is TGTGCCAGCAGTGAAGACGGGGGGATCTTAGGTGGCTACACCTTC.

This clone was seen just once. This chain links TRBV11-3 with TRBJ2-1, with a tentative D call TRBD2 (6 bases). The germline gives CDR1 SGHNT, CDR2 YENEEA. V was pared by 4 bases and J by 4 bases, with 17 bases between. CDR3 length: 16 residues. CDR3 residues: CASSSHTSNRYNEQFF. The DNA of the CDR3 is TGTGCCAGCAGCTCACACACTAGCAATCGATACAATGAGCAGTTCTTC. Full variable domain (rest looked up from reference TRBV11-3 and TRBJ2-1): EAGVVQSPRYKIIEKKQPVAFWCNPISGHNTLYWYLQNLGQGPELLIRYENEEAVDDSQLPKDRFSAERLKGVDSTLKIQPAELGDSAVYLCASSSHTSNRYNEQFFGPGTRLTVL.

This clone was found once. CDR3: CASSGRSYEQYF. The DNA of the CDR3 is TGTGCCAGCAGTGGCAGATCCTACGAGCAGTACTTC. The chain uses TRBV2 and TRBJ2-7; D call uncertain. Trimming cost V 4 bases and J 1 base, with 5 bases left between them. The CDR3 contains 12 residues. The germline V gene encodes CDR1 SNHLY and CDR2 FYNNEI. Using reference TRBV2 and TRBJ2-7 for the parts outside the CDR3, the full variable domain is EPEVTQTPSHQVTQMGQEVILRCVPISNHLYFYWYRQILGQKVEFLVSFYNNEISEKSEIFDDQFSVERPDGSNFTLKIRSTKLEDSAMYFCASSGRSYEQYFGPGTRLTVT.

The rearrangement uses TRBV11-3 and TRBJ2-1; 9 bases match TRBD1. The CDR3 runs 17 residues. J gave up 0 bases and V 1 base, and 4 bases lay outside the gene matches. Germline V gene data show CDR1 as SGHNT and CDR2 as YENEEA. The CDR3 coding sequence is TGTGCCAGCAGCTTAGTCGGGACAGGGCGCTCCTACAATGAGCAGTTCTTC. It yields the protein CASSLVGTGRSYNEQFF.

The V and J genes are TRBV6-1 and TRBJ1-3, with 8 nucleotides matching TRBD1. CDR1 and CDR2 (germline): MNHNS, SASEGT. The CDR3 runs to 15 residues. V trimming: 6 bases; J trimming: 2 bases; junction bases outside the gene matches: 6. In DNA form, the CDR3 reads TGTGCCAGCAGGAAAGGGACAGGCGCTGGAAACACCATATATTTT. It is translated as CASRKGTGAGNTIYF.

The gene calls are TRBV5-1 and TRBJ2-1; D is perhaps TRBD1 (6 bases). Germline CDR1 is SGHRS and CDR2 is YFSETQ. The CDR3 length is 13 residues. Between the trimmed V and J ends, which lost 4 bases and 6 bases, there was a span of 11 bases. The CDR3 coding sequence is TGCGCCAGCAGCCCCGGACAGATCAATGAGCAGTTCTTC. It codes for CASSPGQINEQFF. Full variable domain (remainder filled in from reference TRBV5-1 and TRBJ2-1): KAGVTQTPRYLIKTRGQQVTLSCSPISGHRSVSWYQQTPGQGLQFLFEYFSETQRNKGNFPGRFSGRQFSNSRSEMNVSTLELGDSALYLCASSPGQINEQFFGPGTRLTVL.

The chain couples TRBV7-9 to TRBJ2-7, with 9 bases matching TRBD2. Germline CDR1 and CDR2: SEHNR and FQNEAQ (reference sequence). After removal of 6 bases from V and 5 bases from J, the junction contained 11 bases not matched to a gene. The CDR3 consists of 15 residues. The CDR3 spells CASRGIAGEPHEQYF. CDR3 in DNA: TGTGCCAGCAGGGGAATAGCGGGAGAACCCCACGAGCAGTACTTC.

This chain joins TRBV30 and TRBJ1-1, with D perhaps matching TRBD1 (6 bases). The CDR3 length is 13 residues. The V end was cut by 4 bases, the J end by 5 bases, with 14 bases between. Germline CDR1 reads GTSNPN; CDR2 reads SVGIG (reference sequence). Here the CDR3 reads CAWTEGGGTEAFF. DNA of the CDR3: TGTGCCTGGACCGAAGGGGGGGGGACTGAAGCTTTCTTT.

CDR3 amino acids: CASRSVKQGASSSYNEQFF. In nucleotides, the CDR3 is TGTGCCAGCAGGTCGGTAAAGCAGGGGGCTTCGAGCTCCTACAATGAGCAGTTCTTC. The chain carries TRBV2 and TRBJ2-1, with TRBD1 identical over 8 bases. V lost 6 bases to trimming and J lost 0 bases; unmatched junction nucleotides: 16. Germline V gene data show CDR1 as SNHLY and CDR2 as FYNNEI. This CDR3 region has 19 residues.

This clone has more than one count but fewer than ten. The chain employs TRBV11-2 and TRBJ1-5; D perhaps matches TRBD1 (5 bases). This CDR3 contains 16 residues. From germline, CDR1 is SGHAT and CDR2 FQNNGV. V lost 5 bases to trimming and J lost 2 bases, with 16 bases between them. CDR3 nucleotides: TGTGCCAGCAGCACAACGGGGGATCGGGGCAATCAGCCCCAGCATTTT. It codes for CASSTTGDRGNQPQHF.

This clone has just a few counts. The chain carries TRBV5-1 and TRBJ2-3; 15 bases map to TRBD2. This CDR3 is 17 amino acids long. Germline values: CDR1 SGHRS, CDR2 YFSETQ. Losses at the gene ends were 4 bases for V and 2 bases for J; bases not matched to a gene: 5. The CDR3 here is CASSPGLAGGITDTQYF. The DNA of the CDR3 is TGCGCCAGCAGCCCCGGACTAGCGGGAGGGATCACAGATACGCAGTATTTT.